These 12 T cell receptor beta chains came from one sample sequenced in a study of blood T cell repertoires in COVID-19. Only in-frame clones appear in the TCRdb table, and some are missing; sequencing was by immunoSEQ multiplex PCR. The table records 150,000 to 200,000 clones, 82% of them present only once. The sample taken for sequencing was peripheral blood. Receptors were obtained from a woman aged 40 to 55 with COVID-19, enrolled during active disease.

The chain joins TRBV18 to TRBJ2-5; maybe TRBD1 (6 bases). This CDR3 comprises 15 residues. Trimming took 6 bases from V and 3 from J, leaving 17 bases between them. Per the germline V gene, CDR1 is KGHSH and CDR2 is LQKENI. DNA for the CDR3: TGTGCCAGCTCTAATTGGGGGCGCGCCGAAGAGACCCAGTACTTC. Protein: CASSNWGRAEETQYF.

V usage is TRBV28 and J usage is TRBJ1-6, with a possible D match to TRBD1 (5 bases). V gave up 6 bases and J gave up 12 bases, with 9 bases separating them. Germline lookup yields CDR1 MDHEN and CDR2 SYDVKM. This CDR3 comprises 11 residues. The CDR3 DNA is TGTGCCAGCAGGGACACCAAACCCCTCCACTTT. It yields the protein CASRDTKPLHF.

This rearrangement joins TRBV5-6 to TRBJ1-2, with TRBD1 identical over 8 bases. V lost 3 bases to trimming and J lost 10 bases; unmatched junction nucleotides: 5. This CDR3 has 12 residues. Looked up from germline, CDR1 is SGHDT and CDR2 is YYEEEE. CDR3 sequence (DNA): TGTGCCAGCAGCTGGTCAGGGGGCGACTACACCTTC. It is translated as CASSWSGGDYTF.

This clone appeared many times. V usage is TRBV4-1 and J usage is TRBJ1-2; the match to TRBD1 covers 11 bases. The length of the CDR3 is 15 residues. Germline CDR1 reads MGHRA; CDR2 reads YSYEKL. The V segment lost 3 bases and the J segment 6 bases; nucleotides outside the gene matches: 6. The CDR3, as DNA: TGCGCCAGCAGCCAGGGGACAGGGGGTAGGGATGGCTACACCTTC. Its protein product is CASSQGTGGRDGYTF.

This chain joins TRBV6-5 and TRBJ2-5, with 7 bases identical to TRBD2. There are 13 residues in the CDR3. J was trimmed by 5 bases and V by 5 bases; bases with no gene match: 5. Germline loops: CDR1 MNHEY, CDR2 SVGAGI. CDR3 nucleotides: TGTGCCAGCAGTATTATCGGGGGGGAGACCCAGTACTTC. This sequence encodes CASSIIGGETQYF.

This sequence joins TRBV12-5 and TRBJ2-3, with D possibly matching TRBD1 (5 bases). The CDR3 loop spans 14 amino acids. V shed 5 bases and J shed 4 bases, with 13 bases lying between them. Germline CDR1 and CDR2: LGHNT and FRNRAP. The CDR3 DNA follows: TGTGCTAGTGGTCCCCCGGACAAACCAGATACGCAGTATTTT. Residues: CASGPPDKPDTQYF.

The chain carries TRBV13 and TRBJ2-7; 7 nucleotides line up with TRBD1. The germline gives CDR1 PRHDT, CDR2 FYEKMQ (reference sequence). Losses at the gene ends were 4 bases for V and 5 bases for J; bases not matched to a gene: 2. The CDR3 runs 12 residues. This CDR3 is CASSSGTDEQYF. The DNA for the CDR3 is TGTGCCAGCAGCTCCGGGACAGACGAGCAGTACTTC.

The chain joins TRBV27 to TRBJ2-5; perhaps TRBD2 as D (7 bases). The CDR3 sequence is 15 residues long. CDR1 is MNHEY, CDR2 SMNVEV, per germline (reference sequence). The V end lost 6 bases, the J end lost 2 bases, and 16 bases lay between the germline ends. The DNA of the CDR3 is TGTGCCAGCAGGGGGAGGGGGGGGGCTCAAGAGACCCAGTACTTC. The encoded protein is CASRGRGGAQETQYF.

The CDR3 here is CASSRTVTEETQYF. The DNA of the CDR3 is TGTGCCAGCAGCCGGACAGTGACCGAAGAGACCCAGTACTTC. This chain uses TRBV2 with TRBJ2-5, with a possible D match to TRBD1 (6 bases). This CDR3 comprises 14 residues. CDR1 and CDR2 (germline): SNHLY, FYNNEI. V shed 6 bases and J shed 3 bases, with 14 bases lying between them.

The chain couples TRBV4-2 to TRBJ2-7; a weak D match, TRBD1 (6 bases). Germline V gene sequence: CDR1 LGHNA, CDR2 YNFKEQ. V was shortened by 3 bases and J by 2 bases, with 14 bases between the two germline ends. The CDR3 extends over 15 amino acids. CDR3 region: CASSQAWDTTYEQYF. In nucleotides, the CDR3 is TGTGCCAGCAGCCAGGCCTGGGACACAACCTACGAGCAGTACTTC.

As DNA, the CDR3 is TGTGCCAGCAGTAACCGGGACAGGTCTCAAGAGACCCAGTACTTC. Translated: CASSNRDRSQETQYF. This rearrangement joins TRBV6-5 to TRBJ2-5, with 8 positions matching TRBD1. This CDR3 comprises 15 residues. J gave up 2 bases and V 5 bases, and 7 bases lay outside the gene matches. CDR1 is MNHEY and CDR2 is SVGAGI in the germline V gene.

The gene calls are TRBV18 and TRBJ2-5; D is ambiguous. Germline CDR1 is KGHSH and CDR2 is LQKENI. This CDR3 region has 13 residues. Trimming shortened V by 5 bases and J by 5 bases, and 12 bases separated the two germline ends. CDR3 nucleotides: TGTGCCAGCTCAGAAATACTCGGTGAGACCCAGTACTTC. It codes for CASSEILGETQYF.